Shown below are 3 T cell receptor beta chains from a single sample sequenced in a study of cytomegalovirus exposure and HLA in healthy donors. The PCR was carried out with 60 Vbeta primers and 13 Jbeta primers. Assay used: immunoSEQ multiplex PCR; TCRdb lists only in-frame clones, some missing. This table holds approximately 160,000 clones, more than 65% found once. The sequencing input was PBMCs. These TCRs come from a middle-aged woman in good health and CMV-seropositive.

Written as DNA, the CDR3 is TGCGCCAGCAGCCAACAGGGGGCAGGAGAAAAACTGTTTTTT. Its protein is CASSQQGAGEKLFF. V and J are TRBV4-3 and TRBJ1-4; the match to TRBD1 covers 8 bases. Germline V gives CDR1 LGHNA, CDR2 YSLEER. The junction had 4 bases not matched to a gene; V was cut back by 2 bases and J by 8 bases. CDR3 length: 14 residues.

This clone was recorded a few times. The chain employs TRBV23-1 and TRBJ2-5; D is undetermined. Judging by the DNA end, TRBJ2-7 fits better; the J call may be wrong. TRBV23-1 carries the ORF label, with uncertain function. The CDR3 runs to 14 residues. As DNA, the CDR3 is TGCGCCAGCAGTCACCCTCCGGATAGCTACGAGCAGTACTTC. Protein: CASSHPPDSYEQYF.

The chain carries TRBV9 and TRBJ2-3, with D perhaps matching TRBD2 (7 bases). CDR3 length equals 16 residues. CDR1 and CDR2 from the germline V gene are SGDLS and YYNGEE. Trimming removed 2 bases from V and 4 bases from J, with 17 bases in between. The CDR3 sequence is CASSVGGGRFADTQYF. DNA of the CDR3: TGTGCCAGCAGCGTTGGCGGGGGCCGTTTCGCAGATACGCAGTATTTT.